A selection of T cell receptor beta chains follows, all from one sample in a study of T cell repertoires in cytomegalovirus infection. TCRdb passed the reads through MiXCR, listing each CDR3 protein once. The data show about 240,000 distinct CDR3 sequences, 5% to 8.5% seen once. Sequences were obtained from PBMCs. The receptors here all came from a human donor in good health (CMV status not recorded). Some clones in this sample may be carry-over from other donors' samples. Each CDR3 is given with its conserved first and last residue. D genes are given only for firm matches. Clone sizes are given selectively: once, few, many, or a class where the clone is expanded.

TRBJ2-7 . many 12 TRBV3-1 TGTGCCAGCAGCCAAGCGCAGGGCCAGCAGTACTTC CASSQAQGQQYF
TRBJ1-3 . many 16 TRBV29-1 TGCAGCGGGGCGCTTGGGACATCCCGTCAGAGAAACACCATATATTTT CSGALGTSRQRNTIYF
TRBJ1-1 TRBD1 . 15 TRBV7-2 TGTGCCAGCAGCTTGGAGGGGGCAACGAACACTGAAGCTTTCTTT CASSLEGATNTEAFF
TRBJ2-7 . many 13 TRBV6-2/TRBV6-3 TGTGCCAGCAAGGAGACTACCAGTTACGAGCAGTACTTC CASKETTSYEQYF
TRBJ1-2 . many 15 TRBV5-4 TGTGCCAGCAGCCCCCCCGGGGGCCTTAACTATGGCTACACCTTC CASSPPGGLNYGYTF
TRBJ2-7 . many 14 TRBV2 TGTGCCACCCGGAGGGGACAGCGTTCCTACGAGCAGTACTTC CATRRGQRSYEQYF
TRBJ1-4 . . 16 TRBV7-8 TGTGCCAGCAGCTTTCGAGGACTGGGCATGGAGGAAAAACTGTTTTTT CASSFRGLGMEEKLFF
TRBJ2-1 . many 16 TRBV6-6 TGTGCCAGCAGTTATCCGGTGGGGTCCCCCTACAATGAGCAGTTCTTC CASSYPVGSPYNEQFF
TRBJ1-3 . many 16 TRBV7-2 TGTGCCAGCAGCTTATCGGGTCAGGGGCCTGGAAACACCATATATTTT CASSLSGQGPGNTIYF
TRBJ2-3 TRBD2 many 17 TRBV20-1 TGCAGTGCTAGTTGGTACCTTAGCGGGGGGGCTCCAGATACGCAGTATTTT CSASWYLSGGAPDTQYF
TRBJ1-5 TRBD1 many 17 TRBV27 TGTGCCAGCCCGGGACAGGGCCATTCTTATAGCAATCAGCCCCAGCATTTT CASPGQGHSYSNQPQHF